Listed here are 3 T cell receptor beta chains from one sample, sequenced in a study of cytomegalovirus exposure and HLA in healthy donors. The primer mix had 60 Vbeta and 13 Jbeta primers. Clones were sequenced by immunoSEQ multiplex PCR, and TCRdb holds only the in-frame ones, with some missing. The sample lists approximately 41,000 clones, 81% occurring once. Material: PBMCs. The origin of the receptors is a man aged 50 or older in good health and CMV-seronegative.

V usage is TRBV9 and J usage is TRBJ2-1, with 7 bases that match TRBD1. Losses at the gene ends were 3 bases for V and 0 bases for J; bases not matched to a gene: 3. The length of the CDR3 is 15 residues. In germline, CDR1 is SGDLS, CDR2 YYNGEE. DNA of the CDR3: TGTGCCAGCAGCGCACAGGGGAACTCCTACAATGAGCAGTTCTTC. Encoded protein: CASSAQGNSYNEQFF. Using reference TRBV9 and TRBJ2-1 for the parts outside the CDR3, the full variable domain is DSGVTQTPKHLITATGQRVTLRCSPRSGDLSVYWYQQSLDQGLQFLIQYYNGEERAKGNILERFSAQQFPDLHSELNLSSLELGDSALYFCASSAQGNSYNEQFFGPGTRLTVL.

This rearrangement joins TRBV7-6 to TRBJ2-2; 9 positions match TRBD2. V was pared by 1 base and J by 7 bases, with 10 bases of the junction left unmatched. This CDR3 comprises 17 residues. Germline CDR1 reads SGHVS; CDR2 reads FNYEAQ. The CDR3 coding sequence is TGTGCCAGCAGCTTAGTTCCAGCGGGAGGCAATTTCGGGGAGCTGTTTTTT. This encodes CASSLVPAGGNFGELFF.

The chain is built from TRBV5-6 and TRBJ1-2, with 7 bases aligning to TRBD1. This CDR3 has 14 amino acids. Germline values: CDR1 SGHDT, CDR2 YYEEEE. The trim removed 2 bases at V and 0 bases at J, leaving 1 base unmatched. For the CDR3, the DNA is TGTGCCAGCAGCTTCGGACAGGCTAACTATGGCTACACCTTC. It yields the protein CASSFGQANYGYTF.